This T cell receptor delta chain was retrieved from a study of gamma-delta T cells after stem cell transplantation. TCRdb re-called clones from the RT-PCR reads via CATT. In the table there are 1,500 to 2,000 delta-chain clones, about 3.7% of which are singletons. From germline, CDR1 is TSWWSYY and CDR2 QGS. V gave up 2 bases and J gave up 0 bases, with 22 bases separating them. The CDR3 length is 19 residues. This clone was found a few times. The receptor was isolated from a human donor. It is not recorded whose cells these are; they may come from a transplant donor. Sequenced: gamma-delta T cells. This chain links TRDV1 with TRDJ1; possibly TRDD2 or TRDD3 for D (5 bases each). This CDR3 reads CALGEVSTPYRGDTDKLIF. CDR3 nucleotides: TGTGCTCTTGGGGAAGTAAGCACGCCCTACCGGGGGGACACCGATAAACTCATCTTT.